This passage covers 23 T cell receptor beta chains from one sample sequenced in a study of CD8 T cells in Susac syndrome. Reverse transcription used roughly 0.5 to 1 ug RNA and random hexamers. MiXCR, run by TCRdb on the immunoSEQ multiplex PCR reads, gives a single entry per CDR3 protein. The sample has roughly 50,000 distinct CDR3 sequences; 85% to 95% are singletons. The material sequenced was CD8+ T cells from PBMCs. These receptors were taken from a human donor in good health.

The chain is built from TRBV20-1 and TRBJ2-3, with 8 bases that match TRBD1. The CDR3 extends over 14 amino acids. Germline loops: CDR1 DFQATT, CDR2 SNEGSKA (reference sequence). Trimming cost V 4 bases and J 3 bases; bases outside gene matches: 6. The CDR3 coding sequence is TGCAGTGCTACACAGGGGGTCGGGACAGATACGCAGTATTTT. Translated: CSATQGVGTDTQYF.

This clonotype was observed once. The V call is TRBV27, the J call TRBJ1-3; the D gene is possibly TRBD1 (5 bases). Germline CDR1 is MNHEY and CDR2 is SMNVEV (reference sequence). Trimming took off 5 bases at V and 3 bases at J, with 11 bases between the two ends. The CDR3 length is 14 residues. This CDR3 is CASSHQGLGNTIYF. CDR3 in DNA: TGTGCCAGCAGTCATCAGGGACTTGGAAACACCATATATTTT.

The DNA for the CDR3 is TGTGCCAGCAGCTTAGTCTCCCGCGGGCGCAACTACGAGCAGTACTTC. It yields the protein CASSLVSRGRNYEQYF. This chain connects TRBV7-8 to TRBJ2-7; the D gene is possibly TRBD2 (5 bases). The germline V and J ends were trimmed by 1 base and 3 bases, with 16 bases remaining between them. CDR3 size: 16 residues. The germline V gene has CDR1 SGHVS and CDR2 FQNEAQ.

The V and J genes are TRBV10-2 and TRBJ1-3, with no clear D. The CDR3 loop spans 14 amino acids. V was trimmed by 3 bases and J by 4 bases, leaving 10 bases between them. The germline CDR1 and CDR2 sequences are WSHSY and SAAADI. The CDR3 DNA is TGCGCCAGCAGTGAAGGGCCCCTCGGAAACACCATATATTTT. Protein sequence: CASSEGPLGNTIYF.

The chain employs TRBV3-1 and TRBJ2-7; no clear D gene. The CDR3 has 15 residues. Germline V CDR1 and CDR2: LGHDT, YNNKEL (reference sequence). V dropped 0 bases and J dropped 3 bases, with 12 bases sitting between them. The CDR3 sequence is CASSQDRSFVYEQYF. CDR3 bases: TGTGCCAGCAGCCAAGATCGTAGCTTCGTCTACGAGCAGTACTTC.

The rearrangement links TRBV20-1 to TRBJ2-1; TRBD2 agrees at 7 bases. Germline CDR1 and CDR2: DFQATT and SNEGSKA (reference sequence). This CDR3 has 12 amino acids. The junction had 7 bases not matched to a gene; V was cut back by 5 bases and J by 9 bases. This chain's CDR3 is CSAPAWGGEQFF. The CDR3, as DNA: TGCAGTGCTCCAGCCTGGGGGGGTGAGCAGTTCTTC.

The rearrangement uses TRBV5-1 and TRBJ2-1, with 7 bases matching TRBD2. The germline gives CDR1 SGHRS, CDR2 YFSETQ. This CDR3 has 15 amino acids. Unmatched junction bases numbered 7, after V lost 7 bases and J lost 0 bases. The CDR3 region has the DNA TGCGCCAGCTCCCCGGGGGGAGGCTCCTACAATGAGCAGTTCTTC. It specifies CASSPGGGSYNEQFF.

This clonotype was observed a single time. J is TRBJ2-4 and V is TRBV20-1; 10 bases map to TRBD1. The V and J ends lost 4 bases and 1 base, in that order; junction bases with no gene match: 7. The CDR3 has 16 residues. Germline values: CDR1 DFQATT, CDR2 SNEGSKA (reference sequence). This chain's CDR3 is CSATDRGPGAKNIQYF. For the CDR3, the DNA is TGCAGTGCTACAGACAGGGGGCCGGGGGCCAAAAACATTCAGTACTTC.

The chain couples TRBV13 to TRBJ2-7; D call uncertain. Trimming cost V 4 bases and J 4 bases, with 14 bases left between them. The CDR3 spans 14 residues. Germline assignment: CDR1 PRHDT and CDR2 FYEKMQ (reference sequence). The CDR3 DNA follows: TGTGCCAGCAGCTCGGAAGGAGATAAGTACGAGCAGTACTTC. Amino acids: CASSSEGDKYEQYF. The full variable domain, its missing parts supplied by reference TRBV13 and TRBJ2-7, is AAGVIQSPRHLIKEKRETATLKCYPIPRHDTVYWYQQGPGQDPQFLISFYEKMQSDKGSIPDRFSAQQFSDYHSELNMSSLELGDSALYFCASSSEGDKYEQYFGPGTRLTVT.

The gene calls are TRBV2 and TRBJ2-7; possible D gene TRBD1, 6 bases. Trimming removed 10 bases at V and 7 bases at J, with 17 bases between. The CDR3 extends over 12 amino acids. Germline assignment: CDR1 SNHLY and CDR2 FYNNEI. The CDR3 loop is CATQQGTGEQYF. In nucleotides, the CDR3 is TGTGCCACCCAGCAGGGGACGGGAGAGCAGTACTTC.

The chain uses TRBV5-4 and TRBJ2-5, with D possibly TRBD1 on 6 matching bases. Germline V lookup: CDR1 SGHNT, CDR2 YYREEE (reference sequence). The CDR3 totals 13 residues. The V and J ends lost 2 bases and 5 bases respectively, with 10 bases between them. This CDR3 reads CASSFRGSETQYF. CDR3 sequence (DNA): TGTGCCAGCAGCTTTAGGGGGTCGGAGACCCAGTACTTC.

A remark on this clonotype: The junction shows a germline mismatch at one end, possibly a read error. The chain uses TRBV27 and TRBJ2-7; D not resolved. This CDR3 region has 14 residues. Germline V CDR1 and CDR2: MNHEY, SMNVEV (reference sequence). The CDR3 region has the DNA TGTGCCAGCAGGGCCCAGGAAAGGTTCTACGGGCAGTACTTC. As protein: CASRAQERFYGQYF.

CDR3 coding DNA: TGCAGCGTTGAGGCCGGGACAGTAAACTACGAGCAGTACTTC. This encodes CSVEAGTVNYEQYF. The V and J genes are TRBV29-1 and TRBJ2-7; 7 bases are a match to TRBD1. This CDR3 comprises 14 residues. V lost 3 bases and J lost 3; bases outside the gene matches: 8. The germline gives CDR1 SQVTM, CDR2 ANQGSEA.

The chain recombines TRBV27 with TRBJ2-2, with 7 bases identical to TRBD2. This CDR3 contains 16 residues. Germline V gene data show CDR1 as MNHEY and CDR2 as SMNVEV (reference sequence). With V trimmed by 3 bases and J by 6 bases, 10 bases remained unmatched. CDR3 sequence: CASSLFPTGGSGELFF. CDR3 in DNA: TGTGCCAGCAGTTTGTTCCCGACGGGGGGTTCCGGGGAGCTGTTTTTT.

The table lists this clonotype with a count of one. This chain uses TRBV4-1 with TRBJ1-1; D is uncertain. Trimming cost V 1 base and J 3 bases, with 12 bases left between them. From germline, CDR1 is MGHRA and CDR2 YSYEKL. The CDR3 runs to 15 residues. The CDR3 protein is CASSQGLTEYTEAFF. The CDR3 DNA follows: TGCGCCAGCAGCCAAGGCTTGACGGAGTACACTGAAGCTTTCTTT.

The rearrangement links TRBV19 to TRBJ1-1, with D unclear. The germline V gene has CDR1 LNHDA and CDR2 SQIVND (reference sequence). V lost 3 bases and J 8 bases, leaving 13 bases between the germline ends. CDR3 size: 13 residues. The DNA of the CDR3 is TGTGCCAGTAGTATTCATGTCCAAGGGGAAGCTTTCTTT. Translated: CASSIHVQGEAFF.

This sequence joins TRBV27 and TRBJ2-1; D might be TRBD2 (6 bases). The CDR3 length is 15 residues. Trimming cost V 3 bases and J 2 bases, with 11 bases left between them. The germline CDR1 and CDR2 sequences are MNHEY and SMNVEV (reference sequence). CDR3 amino acids: CASSLSGETYNEQFF. The CDR3 nucleotides are TGTGCCAGCAGTTTGTCGGGGGAAACCTACAATGAGCAGTTCTTC.

The chain combines TRBV6-1 with TRBJ2-5, with D possibly TRBD2 on 5 matching bases. Germline CDR1 is MNHNS and CDR2 is SASEGT. This CDR3 region has 17 residues. V was cut by 2 bases and J by 2 bases, with 18 bases left in between. The CDR3 loop is CASSERRAPPPQETQYF. CDR3 sequence (DNA): TGTGCCAGCAGTGAACGGCGGGCCCCTCCCCCGCAAGAGACCCAGTACTTC.

DNA for the CDR3: TGCGCCAGCAGTGTGGGGTATACTTTCCACGAGCAGTACTTC. This encodes CASSVGYTFHEQYF. The V gene is TRBV10-2, the J gene TRBJ2-7; D ambiguous. V lost 4 bases and J lost 5, with 15 bases in between. The CDR3 runs 14 residues. In germline, CDR1 is WSHSY, CDR2 SAAADI.

This sequence joins TRBV29-1 and TRBJ2-7; 15 bases are shared with TRBD2. Unmatched junction bases numbered 16, after V lost 6 bases and J lost 4 bases. The CDR3 has 18 amino acids. The V gene's germline CDR1 is SQVTM and CDR2 ANQGSEA. For the CDR3, the DNA is TGCAGCGTCAGGACTAGCGGGAGGGATCAACCCGAGCCTTACGAGCAGTACTTC. Protein: CSVRTSGRDQPEPYEQYF.

The V and J genes are TRBV20-1 and TRBJ1-1; D is possibly TRBD1 (5 bases). The CDR3 sequence is 15 residues long. Germline CDR1 and CDR2: DFQATT and SNEGSKA (reference sequence). V dropped 0 bases and J dropped 3 bases, with 14 bases sitting between them. The CDR3 DNA reads TGCAGTGCTAGAGAACTGGGGCTGGGAGACACTGAAGCTTTCTTT. Its translation: CSARELGLGDTEAFF.

This sequence joins TRBV9 and TRBJ2-1, with D maybe TRBD2 (6 bases). Germline V CDR1 and CDR2: SGDLS, YYNGEE. V lost 4 bases, J lost 9 bases, and 8 bases lay in between. There are 11 residues in the CDR3. CDR3 DNA sequence: TGTGCCAGCAGCCTGCGGGGTGAGCAGTTCTTC. It encodes CASSLRGEQFF.

This CDR3 reads CASSLITGGAYEQYF. The CDR3 DNA sequence: TGTGCCAGCAGCTTAATAACAGGGGGGGCCTACGAGCAGTACTTC. J is TRBJ2-7 and V is TRBV7-9; the D gene is possibly TRBD1 (8 bases). The CDR3 length is 15 residues. Germline V CDR1 and CDR2: SEHNR, FQNEAQ (reference sequence). With 2 bases removed from V and 2 bases from J, the gap between germline ends came to 13 bases. Full variable domain (outside the CDR3, taken from reference TRBV7-9 and TRBJ2-7): DTGVSQNPRHKITKRGQNVTFRCDPISEHNRLYWYRQTLGQGPEFLTYFQNEAQLEKSRLLSDRFSAERPKGSFSTLEIQRTEQGDSAMYLCASSLITGGAYEQYFGPGTRLTVT.